The entry below describes one T cell receptor (beta chain). As yet, its antigen is unknown. The sample originates from a study of T cell responses to AZD1222 COVID-19 vaccine. Findings and limits, study-wide: Unmutated variant regions are reportedly the target of nearly half of TCRs that are spike-specific. Females made up more of the donors, who were largely white British, and clonal diversity may have come out too low. Repertoires were obtained solely post-peak T cell response.

Germline CDR1 and CDR2: SGHDN and FVKESK. CDR3 size: 17 residues. Trimming removed 4 bases at V and 1 base at J, with 18 bases between. Measured with immunoSEQ multiplex PCR; TCRdb has only the in-frame clones, and not every one. The table lists some 120,000 clones, 80% to 90% of them singletons. V and J are TRBV14 and TRBJ2-3, with D possibly called TRBD1 or TRBD2 (5 bases each). Sequences were derived from peripheral blood, sampled on day 0 of AZD1222 vaccination. The source of this sequence is an adult in good health. CDR3 bases: TGTGCCAGCAGCCGCTCCGGGACGCCTCTCGGCACAGATACGCAGTATTTT. This codes for CASSRSGTPLGTDTQYF.